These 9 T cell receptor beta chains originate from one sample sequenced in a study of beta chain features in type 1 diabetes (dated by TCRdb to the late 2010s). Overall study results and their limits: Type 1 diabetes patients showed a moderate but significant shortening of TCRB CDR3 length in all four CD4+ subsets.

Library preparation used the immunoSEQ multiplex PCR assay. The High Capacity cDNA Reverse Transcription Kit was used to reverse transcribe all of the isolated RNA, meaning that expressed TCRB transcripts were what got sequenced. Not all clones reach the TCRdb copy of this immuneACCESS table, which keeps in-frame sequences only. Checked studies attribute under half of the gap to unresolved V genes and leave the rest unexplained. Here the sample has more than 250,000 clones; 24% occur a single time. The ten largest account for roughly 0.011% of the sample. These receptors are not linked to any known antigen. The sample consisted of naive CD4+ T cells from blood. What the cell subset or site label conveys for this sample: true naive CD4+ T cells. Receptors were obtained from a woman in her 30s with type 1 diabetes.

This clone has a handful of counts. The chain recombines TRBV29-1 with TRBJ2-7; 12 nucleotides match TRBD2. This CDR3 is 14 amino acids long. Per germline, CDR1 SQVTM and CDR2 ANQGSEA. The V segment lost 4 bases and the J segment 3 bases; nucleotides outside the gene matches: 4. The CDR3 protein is CSVVTSGGYYEQYF. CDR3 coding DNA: TGCAGCGTTGTGACTAGCGGGGGCTACTACGAGCAGTACTTC.

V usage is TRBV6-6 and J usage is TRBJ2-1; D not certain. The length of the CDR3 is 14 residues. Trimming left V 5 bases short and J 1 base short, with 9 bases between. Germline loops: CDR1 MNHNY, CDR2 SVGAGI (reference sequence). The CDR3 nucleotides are TGTGCCAGCAGTCCAGGCTATTCCTACAATGAGCAGTTCTTC. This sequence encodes CASSPGYSYNEQFF.

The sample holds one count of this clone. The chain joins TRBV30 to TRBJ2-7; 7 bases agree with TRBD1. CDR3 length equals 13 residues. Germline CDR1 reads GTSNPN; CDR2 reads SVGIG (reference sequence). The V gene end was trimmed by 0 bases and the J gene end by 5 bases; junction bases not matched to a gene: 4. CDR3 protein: CAWSVDRVNEQYF. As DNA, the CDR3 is TGTGCCTGGAGTGTAGACAGGGTTAACGAGCAGTACTTC. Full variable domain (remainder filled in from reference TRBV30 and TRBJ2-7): SQTIHQWPATLVQPVGSPLSLECTVEGTSNPNLYWYRQAAGRGLQLLFYSVGIGQISSEVPQNLSASRPQDRQFILSSKKLLLSDSGFYLCAWSVDRVNEQYFGPGTRLTVT.

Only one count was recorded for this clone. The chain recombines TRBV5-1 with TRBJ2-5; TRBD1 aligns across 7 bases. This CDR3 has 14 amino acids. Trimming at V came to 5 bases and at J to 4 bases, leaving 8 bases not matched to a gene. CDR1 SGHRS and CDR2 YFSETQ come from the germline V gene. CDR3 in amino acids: CASRLQGPRETQYF. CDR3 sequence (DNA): TGCGCCAGCAGACTACAGGGGCCGCGAGAGACCCAGTACTTC.

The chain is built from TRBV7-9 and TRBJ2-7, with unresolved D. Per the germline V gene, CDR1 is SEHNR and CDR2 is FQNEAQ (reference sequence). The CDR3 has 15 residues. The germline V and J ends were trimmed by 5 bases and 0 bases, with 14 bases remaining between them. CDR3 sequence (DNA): TGTGCCAGCAGCACCGGCCCGAGGAGCTCCTACGAGCAGTACTTC. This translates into CASSTGPRSSYEQYF.

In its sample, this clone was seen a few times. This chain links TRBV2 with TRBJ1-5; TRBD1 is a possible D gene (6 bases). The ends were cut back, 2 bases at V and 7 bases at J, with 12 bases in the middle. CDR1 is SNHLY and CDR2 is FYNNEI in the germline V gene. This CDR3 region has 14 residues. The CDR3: CASSELQGGQPQHF. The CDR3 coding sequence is TGTGCCAGCAGTGAATTACAGGGCGGACAGCCCCAGCATTTT.

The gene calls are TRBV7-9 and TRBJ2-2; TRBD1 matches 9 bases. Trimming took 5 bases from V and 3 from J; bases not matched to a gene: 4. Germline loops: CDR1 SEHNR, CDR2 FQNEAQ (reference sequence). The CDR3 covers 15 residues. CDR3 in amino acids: CASSIRDRDTGELFF. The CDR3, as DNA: TGTGCCAGCAGCATCCGGGACAGGGACACCGGGGAGCTGTTTTTT.

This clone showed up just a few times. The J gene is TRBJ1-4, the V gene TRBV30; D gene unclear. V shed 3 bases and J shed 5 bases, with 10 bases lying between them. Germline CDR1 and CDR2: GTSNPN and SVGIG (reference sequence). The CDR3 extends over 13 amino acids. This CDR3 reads CAWSNGLNEKLFF. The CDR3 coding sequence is TGTGCCTGGAGCAATGGGCTGAATGAAAAACTGTTTTTT. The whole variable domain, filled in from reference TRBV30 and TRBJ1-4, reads SQTIHQWPATLVQPVGSPLSLECTVEGTSNPNLYWYRQAAGRGLQLLFYSVGIGQISSEVPQNLSASRPQDRQFILSSKKLLLSDSGFYLCAWSNGLNEKLFFGSGTQLSVL.

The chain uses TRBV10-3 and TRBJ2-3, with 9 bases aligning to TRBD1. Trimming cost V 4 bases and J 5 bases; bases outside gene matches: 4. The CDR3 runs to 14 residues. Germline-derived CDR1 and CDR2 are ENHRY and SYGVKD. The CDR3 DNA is TGTGCCATCAGTGCCGGACAGGGGAAAGATACGCAGTATTTT. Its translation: CAISAGQGKDTQYF.